This T cell receptor (beta chain) emerged from a study of identical twins. Study-level findings and limits: There were fewer insertions in abundant cord blood beta clonotypes, but memory repertoires showed no such pattern. Models underestimated TCR alpha sharing (out-of-frame) in monozygotic twins.

For this clonotype: The antigen is unknown.

From the 5' RACE reads, TCRdb called clonotypes with MiXCR, one entry per CDR3 protein. This table has around 530,000 distinct CDR3 sequences, around 15% appearing once. These data are also associated with another study on yellow fever vaccine responses in identical twins.

The sample taken for sequencing was CD4+ T cells sorted from blood. The TCR originated in a woman under 30 in good health.

This chain's CDR3 is CASSLLLSWGKPDTQYF. The CDR3 DNA reads as TGTGCCAGCAGCTTACTTCTCAGCTGGGGGAAACCAGATACGCAGTATTTT. This chain joins TRBV7-6 and TRBJ2-3; D is tentatively TRBD1 or TRBD2 (5 bases each). V was clipped by 2 bases and J by 4 bases, with 19 bases between them. In germline, CDR1 is SGHVS, CDR2 FNYEAQ. There are 17 residues in the CDR3.